The clone carrying this T cell receptor (beta chain) was seen a few times. Its antigen is still unknown. The data originate from a study of cytomegalovirus exposure and HLA in healthy donors. Study-level results: Further analysis, carried out later, found HLA-associated TCR beta chains more clonally expanded than equally common other chains. Presence/absence analyses assumed roughly uniform sequencing depth across donors, which may not hold.

This CDR3 comprises 14 residues. V was pared by 3 bases and J by 1 base, with 9 bases between. Germline values: CDR1 KGHSH, CDR2 LQKENI. 13 Jbeta primers and 60 Vbeta primers were used for the PCR. Only in-frame clones appear in the TCRdb table, and some are missing; sequencing was by immunoSEQ multiplex PCR. The table lists 150,000 to 160,000 clones, about 76% of them singletons. Sequences were obtained from PBMCs. The V gene is TRBV18, the J gene TRBJ1-2; a weak D match, TRBD1 (5 bases). The TCR comes from a man aged 30-40 years in good health and CMV-seropositive. The CDR3 region is CASSPQGGNYGYTF. The CDR3 coding sequence is TGTGCCAGCTCACCTCAGGGAGGTAACTATGGCTACACCTTC.